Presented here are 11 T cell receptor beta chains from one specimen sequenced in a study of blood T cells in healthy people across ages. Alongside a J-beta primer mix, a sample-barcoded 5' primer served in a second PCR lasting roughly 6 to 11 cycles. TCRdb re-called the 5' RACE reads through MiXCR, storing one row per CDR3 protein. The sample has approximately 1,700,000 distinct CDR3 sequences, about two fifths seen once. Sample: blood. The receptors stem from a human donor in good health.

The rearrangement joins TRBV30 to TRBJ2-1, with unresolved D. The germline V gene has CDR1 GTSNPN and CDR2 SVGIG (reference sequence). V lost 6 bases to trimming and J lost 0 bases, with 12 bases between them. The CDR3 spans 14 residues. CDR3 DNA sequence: TGTGCCTGCCTCACAGCGAGCTCCTACAATGAGCAGTTCTTC. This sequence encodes CACLTASSYNEQFF.

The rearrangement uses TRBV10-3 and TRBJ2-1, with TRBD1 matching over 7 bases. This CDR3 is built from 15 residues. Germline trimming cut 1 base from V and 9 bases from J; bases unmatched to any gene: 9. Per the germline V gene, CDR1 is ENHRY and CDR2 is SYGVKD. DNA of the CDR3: TGTGCCATCAGTGAGTTGGTCTTAGGGGGCTTTGAGCAGTTCTTC. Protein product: CAISELVLGGFEQFF.

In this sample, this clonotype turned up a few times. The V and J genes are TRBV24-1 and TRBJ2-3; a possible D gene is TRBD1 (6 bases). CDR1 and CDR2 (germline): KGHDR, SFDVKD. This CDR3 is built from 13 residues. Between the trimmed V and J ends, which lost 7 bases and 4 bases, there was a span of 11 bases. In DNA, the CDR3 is TGTGCCACCAGCCTACAGGGAGCAGATACGCAGTATTTT. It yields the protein CATSLQGADTQYF.

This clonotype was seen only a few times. Here the CDR3 reads CASSLREEGEQFF. The DNA of the CDR3 is TGTGCCAGCAGTTTAAGGGAAGAGGGTGAGCAGTTCTTC. The V gene is TRBV12-3 or TRBV12-4, the J gene TRBJ2-1; the D gene is possibly TRBD2 (5 bases). The CDR3 totals 13 residues. V lost 2 bases to trimming and J lost 9 bases, with 11 bases between them.

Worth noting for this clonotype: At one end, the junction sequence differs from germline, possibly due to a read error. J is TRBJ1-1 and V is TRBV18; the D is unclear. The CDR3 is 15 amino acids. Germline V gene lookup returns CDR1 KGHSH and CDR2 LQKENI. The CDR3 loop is CASTEFSGSVTGAFF. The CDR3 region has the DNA TGTGCCAGCACCGAGTTCAGTGGTAGTGTAACTGGAGCTTTCTTT. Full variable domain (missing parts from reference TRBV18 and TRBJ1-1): NAGVMQNPRHLVRRRGQEARLRCSPMKGHSHVYWYRQLPEEGLKFMVYLQKENIIDESGMPKERFSAEFPKEGPSILRIQQVVRGDSAAYFCASTEFSGSVTGAFFGQGTRLTVV.

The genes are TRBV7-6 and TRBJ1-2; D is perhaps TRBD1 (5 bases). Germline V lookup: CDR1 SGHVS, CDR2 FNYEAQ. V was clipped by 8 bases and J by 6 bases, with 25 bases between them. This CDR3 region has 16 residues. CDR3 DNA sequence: TGTGCCAGCCAACATCCGGACAAGATCCACACGGATGGCTACACCTTC. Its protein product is CASQHPDKIHTDGYTF.

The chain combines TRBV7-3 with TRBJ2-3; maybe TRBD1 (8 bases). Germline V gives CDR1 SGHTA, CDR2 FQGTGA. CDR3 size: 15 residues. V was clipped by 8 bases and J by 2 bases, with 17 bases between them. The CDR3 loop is CASSYTGGVTDTQYF. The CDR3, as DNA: TGTGCCAGCTCGTATACAGGGGGGGTCACAGATACGCAGTATTTT.

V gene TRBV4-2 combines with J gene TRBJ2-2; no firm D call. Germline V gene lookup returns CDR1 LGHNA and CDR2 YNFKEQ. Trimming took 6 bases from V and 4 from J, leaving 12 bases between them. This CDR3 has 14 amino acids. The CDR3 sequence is CASSMGLSTGELFF. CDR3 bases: TGTGCCAGCAGTATGGGGTTGAGCACCGGGGAGCTGTTTTTT.

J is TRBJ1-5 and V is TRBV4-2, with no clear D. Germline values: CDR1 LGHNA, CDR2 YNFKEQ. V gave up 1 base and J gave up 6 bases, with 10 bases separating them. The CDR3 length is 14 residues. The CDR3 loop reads CASSQGSPAQPQHF. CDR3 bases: TGTGCCAGCAGCCAAGGCAGCCCCGCTCAGCCCCAGCATTTT.

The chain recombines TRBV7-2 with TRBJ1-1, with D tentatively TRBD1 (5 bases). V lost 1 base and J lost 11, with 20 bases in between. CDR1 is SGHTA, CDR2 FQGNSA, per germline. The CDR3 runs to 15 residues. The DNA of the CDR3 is TGTGCCAGCAGCTTAGTACTCGGTTTTGGGGGTGGGGCTTTCTTT. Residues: CASSLVLGFGGGAFF.

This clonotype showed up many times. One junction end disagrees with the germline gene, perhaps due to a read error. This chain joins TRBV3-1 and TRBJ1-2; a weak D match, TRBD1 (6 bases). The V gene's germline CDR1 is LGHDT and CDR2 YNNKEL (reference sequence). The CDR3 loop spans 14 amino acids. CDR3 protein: CASSQQTGSYGYTF. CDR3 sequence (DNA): TGCGCCAGCAGCCAACAGACAGGAAGCTATGGCTACACCTTC.